The rows below give T cell receptor beta chains drawn from one sample of a study of T cells in localized non-small cell lung cancer. Produced via immunoSEQ multiplex PCR; TCRdb's table is partial and in-frame only. The repertoire includes thousands of clones, 25% to 40% of them detected once, and 9.5% to 15% sits in the top ten. Sequencing used lung tumor tissue, obtained before any cancer treatment. These receptors originate from a male donor aged 60 or over with stage III lung adenocarcinoma. The CDR3 runs from the conserved cysteine through the conserved F or W. A D gene is named only where the DNA matches it firmly. Size is stated for part of the rows, as once, few or many counts, or as a class when the clone is expanded.

d_call j_call clone_size v_call cdr3_nt cdr3_aa
TRBD1 TRBJ1-1 few TRBV29-1 TGCAGCGTGGGGGCCCCGACCTCAGGGGGCACTGAAGCTTTCTTT CSVGAPTSGGTEAFF
TRBD1 TRBJ2-3 NA TRBV5-1 TGCGCCAGCAGCTTAGGACAGGTGTCTAGCACAGATACGCAGTATTTT CASSLGQVSSTDTQYF
NA TRBJ1-1 few TRBV11-3 TGTGCCAGCAGCTTGGCTGGGGAGAACACTGAAGCTTTCTTT CASSLAGENTEAFF
NA TRBJ2-7 NA TRBV10-2 TGCGCCAGCAGTGAGTCGGGCTCCTACGAGCAGTACTTC CASSESGSYEQYF
NA TRBJ1-2 medium-sized TRBV11-3 TGTGCCAGCAGCCAAAATAAGGAGGGTTATGGCTACACCTTC CASSQNKEGYGYTF
TRBD1 TRBJ1-5 NA TRBV7-2 TGTGCCAGCAGCCTGACAGGGGATCAGCCCCAGCATTTT CASSLTGDQPQHF
NA TRBJ1-5 NA TRBV19 TGTGCCAGTAGTCCGCGTGGGGGGTCCCAAGGATTAAGCAATCAGCCCCAGCATTTT CASSPRGGSQGLSNQPQHF
NA TRBJ1-2 few TRBV28 TGTGCCAGCAGTTTTCAGGGGACCTTAGGCTACACCTTC CASSFQGTLGYTF
TRBD2 TRBJ2-3 NA TRBV27 TGTGCCAGCAGTTGGGATAGCGGGAGGGCCGGGGCAGATACGCAGTATTTT CASSWDSGRAGADTQYF
NA TRBJ2-5 NA TRBV19 TGTGCCAGTAGTATACGCCGAGGGGGGGAAGAGACCCAGTACTTC CASSIRRGGEETQYF
NA TRBJ1-5 NA TRBV28 TGTGCCAGCAGTTACGGGGATAGCAATCAGCCCCAGCATTTT CASSYGDSNQPQHF
TRBD2 TRBJ2-3 NA TRBV28 TGTGCCAGCAGTCCCAGTCCCCCTAGCGGAGATACGCAGTATTTT CASSPSPPSGDTQYF
NA TRBJ1-1 NA TRBV30 TGTGCCTGGAATCTAATGAACACTGAAGCTTTCTTT CAWNLMNTEAFF
NA TRBJ2-7 few TRBV11-3 TGTGCCAGCAGCTCCCAACCCCGTATACAGGGTTCCTACGAGCAGTACTTC CASSSQPRIQGSYEQYF
TRBD2 TRBJ2-2 NA TRBV28 TGTGCCAGCAGTTTACTAGCGGGGGGAACCGGGGAGCTGTTTTTT CASSLLAGGTGELFF
NA TRBJ2-1 NA TRBV6-8 TGTGCCAGCAGTGACTCGGGGGAGCCCTACAATGAGCAGTTCTTC CASSDSGEPYNEQFF
TRBD2 TRBJ2-2 NA TRBV9 TGTGCCAGCAGCGTAGCTAGCGGGAGGCCTCCGAACACCGGGGAGCTGTTTTTT CASSVASGRPPNTGELFF
NA TRBJ2-3 NA TRBV29-1 TGCAGCGTTGACTCCTTAGACAGTCCCCTCGGTACGCAGTATTTT CSVDSLDSPLGTQYF
NA TRBJ1-1 few TRBV11-3 TGTGCCAGCAGCTTAGGGTCCGGGGGGAGAACTGAAGCTTTCTTT CASSLGSGGRTEAFF
TRBD1 TRBJ1-4 few TRBV11-3 TGTGCCAGCAGCTTTCCGGGACAGATTGAAAAACTGTTTTTT CASSFPGQIEKLFF
NA TRBJ2-7 few TRBV10-2 TGCGCCAGCAGTGTCACAGGCCTCGAGCAGTACTTC CASSVTGLEQYF
TRBD2 TRBJ2-5 NA TRBV29-1 TGCAGCGTTTTAGGGACTAGCGCCGAAGAGACCCAGTACTTC CSVLGTSAEETQYF
NA TRBJ1-5 large TRBV6-1 TGTGCCAGCAGTGAAGCGATCAATCAGCCCCAGCATTTT CASSEAINQPQHF
NA TRBJ1-2 NA TRBV16 TGTGCCAGCAGCCAAACACAGACAGGATCGTATGGCTACACCTTC CASSQTQTGSYGYTF
TRBD2 TRBJ2-3 few TRBV11-3 TGTGCCAGCAGCTTAGAAACTAGCGGGAGTTTCACAGATACGCAGTATTTT CASSLETSGSFTDTQYF
NA TRBJ1-3 NA TRBV9 TGTGCCAGCAGCTTCGAACAGGGCTCTGGAAACACCATATATTTT CASSFEQGSGNTIYF
TRBD2 TRBJ2-3 NA TRBV23-1 TGCGCCAGCAGTCAATCGGGGAGCGGGACCGAACATTATAGCACAGATACGCAGTATTTT CASSQSGSGTEHYSTDTQYF
TRBD2 TRBJ2-1 few TRBV11-3 TGTGCCAGCAGCTTTCAGACTAGCGCTAATGAGCAGTTCTTC CASSFQTSANEQFF
TRBD1 TRBJ2-7 NA TRBV25-1 TGTGCCAGCAGTTTGGGACAGGGGTCCTACGAGCAGTACTTC CASSLGQGSYEQYF
NA TRBJ2-1 NA TRBV28 TGTGCCAGCAGCCCATCGGGGAGCTCCTACAATGAGCAGTTCTTC CASSPSGSSYNEQFF
NA TRBJ1-2 NA TRBV28 TGTGCCAGCAGAGAACAAGGCTCCGTTTGGGGCTACACCTTC CASREQGSVWGYTF
NA TRBJ2-2 NA TRBV11-3 TGTGCCAGCACGAAGCGATCAGAACGCGGGGAGCTGTTTTTT CASTKRSERGELFF
TRBD2 TRBJ2-3 few TRBV7-7 TGTGCCAGCAGCTTAGGAGCGGGGGTCGGGGACACAGATACGCAGTATTTT CASSLGAGVGDTDTQYF
NA TRBJ2-2 NA TRBV6-8 TGTGCCGCGTGGGGGCGGAACACCGGGGAGCTGTTTTTT CAAWGRNTGELFF
NA TRBJ2-2 NA TRBV28 TGTGCCAGCAGGAAACGACGGGAAACCGGAACCGGGGAGCTGTTTTTT CASRKRRETGTGELFF
TRBD2 TRBJ2-5 NA TRBV6-8 TGTGCCAGCCGTTTTCTAGCGGGAGTGTTGGAGACCCAGTACTTC CASRFLAGVLETQYF
TRBD1 TRBJ1-5 NA TRBV6-8 TGTGCCAGCAGTTACGCTGACAGGGGTAGCAATCAGCCCCAGCATTTT CASSYADRGSNQPQHF
TRBD1 TRBJ1-1 medium-sized TRBV6-8 TGTGCCAGCAGTTCGCGGAAGACAGGGCCGAACACTGAAGCTTTCTTT CASSSRKTGPNTEAFF
TRBD1 TRBJ2-7 NA TRBV11-3 TGTGCCAGCAGCTCCAAAAGAGCCGGGACAGGGGGCGCCGAGCAGTACTTC CASSSKRAGTGGAEQYF
TRBD1 TRBJ2-3 NA TRBV28 TGTGCCAGCAGTGGGACAGGGGCCGCAGATACGCAGTATTTT CASSGTGAADTQYF
NA TRBJ2-7 NA TRBV6-8 TGTGCCAGCAGTTTCAGGGGATCCTACGAGCAGTACTTC CASSFRGSYEQYF
NA TRBJ1-2 NA TRBV11-3 TGTGCCAGCAGCCGATCGGGCCTAACGGGGCATGGCTACACCTTC CASSRSGLTGHGYTF